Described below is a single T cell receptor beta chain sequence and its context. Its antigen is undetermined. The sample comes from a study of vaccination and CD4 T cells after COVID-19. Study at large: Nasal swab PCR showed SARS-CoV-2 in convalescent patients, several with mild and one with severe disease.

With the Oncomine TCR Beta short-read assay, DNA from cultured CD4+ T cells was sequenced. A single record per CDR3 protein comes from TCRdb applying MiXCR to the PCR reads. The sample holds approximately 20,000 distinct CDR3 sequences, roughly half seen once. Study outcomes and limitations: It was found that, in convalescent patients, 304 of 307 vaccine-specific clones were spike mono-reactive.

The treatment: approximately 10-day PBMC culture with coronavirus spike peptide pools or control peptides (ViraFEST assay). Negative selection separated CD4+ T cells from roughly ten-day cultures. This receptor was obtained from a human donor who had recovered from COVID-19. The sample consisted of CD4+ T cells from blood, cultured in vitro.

Written as DNA, the CDR3 is TGTGCCAGCAGCTTAGCGCTCGCAACCAAAGCGGACGTCGGGACACTTAATTCACCCCTCCACTTT. Its protein is CASSLALATKADVGTLNSPLHF. The rearrangement joins TRBV7-2 to TRBJ1-6, with a possible D match to TRBD1 (6 bases). The CDR3 covers 22 residues. Germline-derived CDR1 and CDR2 are SGHTA and FQGNSA. The V end lost 0 bases, the J end lost 6 bases, and 30 bases lay between the germline ends.